This T cell receptor beta chain was found in a study of response to subunit inactivated influenza vaccine. Points from the study as a whole: New T cells are recruited in small numbers by each seasonal influenza vaccination, according to the authors' suggestion.

The germline V gene has CDR1 SEHNR and CDR2 FQNEAQ (reference sequence). V was pared by 5 bases and J by 4 bases, with 12 bases between. The length of the CDR3 is 14 residues. With regard to this clonotype: Its antigen is unknown.

In TCRdb, the RT-PCR reads were re-called with MiXCR into one record per CDR3 protein. Of 170,000 or so distinct CDR3 sequences in the sample, about 10% were seen once. The V gene is TRBV7-9, the J gene TRBJ2-1, with unresolved D. This receptor was obtained from a man between 45 and 75 years old who received an inactivated influenza vaccine. Here the sequenced sample was CD8+ T cells sorted from PBMCs, taken roughly 24 months after vaccination. The CDR3 is CASSLVSAYNEQFF. The CDR3 DNA reads TGTGCCAGCAGCCTAGTTTCGGCTTACAATGAGCAGTTCTTC.